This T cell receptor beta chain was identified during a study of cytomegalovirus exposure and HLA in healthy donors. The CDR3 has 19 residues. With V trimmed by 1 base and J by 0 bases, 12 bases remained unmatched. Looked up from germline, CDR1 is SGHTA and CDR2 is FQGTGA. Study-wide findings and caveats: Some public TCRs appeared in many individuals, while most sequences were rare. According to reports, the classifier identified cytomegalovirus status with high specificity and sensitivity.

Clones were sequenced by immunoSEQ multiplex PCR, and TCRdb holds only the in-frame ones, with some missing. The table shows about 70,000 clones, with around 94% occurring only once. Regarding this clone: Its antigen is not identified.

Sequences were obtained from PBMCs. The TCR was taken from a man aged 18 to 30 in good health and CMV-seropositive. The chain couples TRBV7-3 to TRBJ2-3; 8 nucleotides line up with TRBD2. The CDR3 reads CASSLIPIETSVSTDTQYF. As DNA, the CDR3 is TGTGCCAGCAGCTTAATCCCGATCGAGACTAGCGTTAGCACAGATACGCAGTATTTT.